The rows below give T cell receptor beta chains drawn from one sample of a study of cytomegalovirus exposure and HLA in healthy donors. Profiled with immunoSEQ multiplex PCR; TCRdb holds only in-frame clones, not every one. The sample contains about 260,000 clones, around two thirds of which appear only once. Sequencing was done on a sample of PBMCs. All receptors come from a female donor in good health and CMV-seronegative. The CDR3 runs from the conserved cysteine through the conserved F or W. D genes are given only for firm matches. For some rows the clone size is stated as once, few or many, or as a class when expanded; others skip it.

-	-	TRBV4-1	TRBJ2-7	CASSQVLVPAVYEQYF	TGCGCCAGCAGCCAAGTTCTAGTCCCCGCGGTCTACGAGCAGTACTTC
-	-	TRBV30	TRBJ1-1	CAWTEGLDGTEAFF	TGTGCCTGGACCGAAGGACTAGACGGAACTGAAGCTTTCTTT
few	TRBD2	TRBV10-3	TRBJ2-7	CAISSGLAGGNEQYF	TGTGCCATCAGCTCTGGACTAGCGGGAGGGAACGAGCAGTACTTC
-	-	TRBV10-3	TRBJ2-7	CAISESTRVRYEQYF	TGTGCCATCAGTGAGTCGACCAGGGTTCGTTACGAGCAGTACTTC
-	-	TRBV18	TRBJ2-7	CASSQSQGEQYF	TGTGCCAGCTCACAATCCCAGGGCGAGCAGTACTTC
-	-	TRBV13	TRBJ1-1	CASSLSRNTEAFF	TGTGCCAGCAGCTTGTCCAGGAACACTGAAGCTTTCTTT
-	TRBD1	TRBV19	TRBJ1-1	CASGPGGGYTEAFF	TGTGCCAGTGGACCAGGGGGTGGGTACACTGAAGCTTTCTTT
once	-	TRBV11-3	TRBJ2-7	CASSPSEGVSYEQYF	TGTGCCAGCAGCCCTAGCGAGGGAGTCTCCTACGAGCAGTACTTC
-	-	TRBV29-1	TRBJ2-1	CSVVEGSKAGNEQFF	TGCAGCGTTGTAGAGGGTAGCAAAGCTGGAAATGAGCAGTTCTTC
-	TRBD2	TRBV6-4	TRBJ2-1	CASSDSAGANNEQFF	TGTGCCAGCAGTGACTCAGCGGGAGCTAACAATGAGCAGTTCTTC
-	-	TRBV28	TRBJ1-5	CASSANTVNQPQHF	TGTGCCAGCAGTGCAAACACAGTCAATCAGCCCCAGCATTTT
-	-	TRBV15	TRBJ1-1	CATSRAPGFGDTEAFF	TGTGCCACCAGCAGAGCCCCGGGGTTCGGAGACACTGAAGCTTTCTTT
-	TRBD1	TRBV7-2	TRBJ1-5	CASSQDRGNQPQHF	TGTGCCAGCAGCCAAGACAGGGGGAACCAGCCCCAGCATTTT
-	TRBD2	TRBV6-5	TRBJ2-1	CARGWTSSGEQFF	TGTGCCAGAGGCTGGACTAGTTCCGGCGAGCAGTTCTTC
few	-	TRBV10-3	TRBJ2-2	CAISESRGSNTGELFF	TGTGCCATCAGTGAGTCCAGGGGATCTAACACCGGGGAGCTGTTTTTT
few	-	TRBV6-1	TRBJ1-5	CASSSSGVNQPQHF	TGTGCCAGCAGTTCATCAGGGGTCAATCAGCCCCAGCATTTT
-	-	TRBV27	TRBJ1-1	CASSPTGTEAFF	TGTGCCAGCAGTCCCACTGGCACTGAAGCTTTCTTT
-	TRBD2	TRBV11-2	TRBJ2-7	CASSQPGLAGEQYF	TGTGCCAGCAGCCAGCCGGGACTAGCGGGGGAGCAGTACTTC
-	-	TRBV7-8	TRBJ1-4	CASGTKTYEKLFF	TGTGCCAGCGGGACTAAGACCTATGAAAAACTGTTTTTT
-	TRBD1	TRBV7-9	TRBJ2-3	CASSLLFGQGSTDTQYF	TGTGCCAGCAGCTTACTGTTTGGACAGGGAAGCACAGATACGCAGTATTTT
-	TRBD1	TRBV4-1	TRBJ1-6	CASSLEPDRETSPLHF	TGCGCCAGCAGCCTGGAACCGGACAGGGAGACTTCACCCCTCCACTTT
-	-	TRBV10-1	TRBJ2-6	CASSAQAGANVLTF	TGCGCCAGCAGTGCCCAGGCTGGGGCCAACGTCCTGACTTTC
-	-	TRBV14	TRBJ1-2	CASSQGPGLSQSGYTF	TGTGCCAGCAGCCAAGGACCGGGACTCTCTCAATCGGGCTACACCTTC
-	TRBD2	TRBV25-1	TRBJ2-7	CASSGGNRAYEQYF	TGTGCCAGCAGCGGGGGGAACAGAGCCTACGAGCAGTACTTC
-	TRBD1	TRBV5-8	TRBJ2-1	CASSTGVGYNEQFF	TGTGCCAGCAGCACAGGGGTTGGGTACAATGAGCAGTTCTTC
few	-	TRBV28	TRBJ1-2	CAAQGESQATYGYTF	TGTGCCGCCCAAGGGGAAAGCCAAGCCACCTATGGCTACACCTTC
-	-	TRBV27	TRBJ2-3	CASSRTPRGYRTDTQYF	TGTGCCAGCAGTCGTACACCCAGAGGGTACCGCACAGATACGCAGTATTTT
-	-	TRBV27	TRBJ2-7	CASSRVQGNEQYF	TGTGCCAGCAGCAGAGTACAGGGTAACGAGCAGTACTTC
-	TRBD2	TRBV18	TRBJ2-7	CASSPGGLAASYEQYF	TGTGCCAGCTCCCCGGGAGGACTAGCGGCCTCCTACGAGCAGTACTTC
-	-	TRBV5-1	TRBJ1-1	CASSLETAENTEAFF	TGCGCCAGCAGCTTGGAGACAGCCGAGAACACTGAAGCTTTCTTT
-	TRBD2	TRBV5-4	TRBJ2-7	CASQREITYEQYF	TGTGCCAGCCAGCGGGAAATAACCTACGAGCAGTACTTC
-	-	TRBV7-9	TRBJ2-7	CATIGEGEQYF	TGTGCCACCATAGGAGAAGGCGAGCAGTACTTC
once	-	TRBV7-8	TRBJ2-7	CASTPGHDAYEQYF	TGTGCCAGCACCCCCGGTCATGATGCCTACGAGCAGTACTTC
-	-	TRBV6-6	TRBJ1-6	CASSPQDLMIYSPLHF	TGTGCCAGCAGTCCACAGGATCTAATGATCTACTCACCCCTCCACTTT
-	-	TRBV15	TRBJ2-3	CATSYGGAERTDTQYF	TGTGCCACCAGCTATGGGGGCGCCGAACGGACAGATACGCAGTATTTT
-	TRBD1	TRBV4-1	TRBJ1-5	CASSQTTTGGYSNQPQHF	TGCGCCAGCAGCCAAACGACGACAGGGGGATATAGCAATCAGCCCCAGCATTTT
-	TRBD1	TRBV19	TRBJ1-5	CASSPETDRVGQPQHF	TGTGCCAGTAGCCCCGAAACAGACAGGGTAGGCCAGCCCCAGCATTTT
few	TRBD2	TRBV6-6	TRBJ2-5	CASSRRLAEETQYF	TGTGCCAGCAGCCGTAGGCTAGCGGAAGAGACCCAGTACTTC
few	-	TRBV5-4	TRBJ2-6	CASSNLGLAGANVLTF	TGTGCCAGCAGCAACCTAGGTCTCGCTGGGGCCAACGTCCTGACTTTC
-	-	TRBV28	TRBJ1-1	CASSFPYILNTEAFF	TGTGCCAGCAGTTTCCCCTATATATTGAACACTGAAGCTTTCTTT
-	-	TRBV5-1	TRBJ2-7	CASSPTAAGYEQYF	TGCGCCAGCAGCCCTACAGCAGCGGGTTACGAGCAGTACTTC
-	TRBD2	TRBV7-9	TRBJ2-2	CASSFGRVTGELFF	TGTGCCAGCAGCTTCGGGAGGGTTACCGGGGAGCTGTTTTTT
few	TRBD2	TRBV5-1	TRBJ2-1	CASSPGASGGYNEQFF	TGCGCCAGCAGCCCTGGTGCTAGCGGGGGCTACAATGAGCAGTTCTTC
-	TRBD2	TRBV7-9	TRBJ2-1	CASRDGTSGRESSYNEQFF	TGTGCCAGCAGAGACGGGACTAGCGGGAGGGAGAGCTCCTACAATGAGCAGTTCTTC